This is a list of T cell receptor beta chains from one sample in a study of regulatory T cells in long-lasting Graves disease. Via MiXCR, TCRdb re-called the multiplex PCR reads, giving one row per CDR3 protein. The sample comprises 400,000 to 500,000 distinct CDR3 sequences, about 22% of which are singletons, and about an eighth rests with the top ten. Specimen: peripheral blood mononuclear cells (PBMCs), collected when the disease was refractory, from a patient treated with antithyroid drugs. The origin of the receptors is a female donor with Graves disease. CDR3s include the opening cysteine and the closing phenylalanine or tryptophan. The D gene is left open where the match is weak. Expanded clones are given a class, and other clones once, few, many or no size at all.

>17|NA|TRBV27|few|TRBJ1-5
CASSPYPSGPGIWPQHF
TGTGCCAGCAGTCCTTACCCCTCGGGCCCCGGGATTTGGCCCCAGCATTTT
>14|NA|TRBV6-1|NA|TRBJ2-3
CASSELRGTDTQYF
TGTGCCAGCAGTGAATTGCGGGGAACTGATACGCAGTATTTT
>17|TRBD2|TRBV5-4|NA|TRBJ2-5
CASSSIGLAGAGETQYF
TGTGCCAGCAGCTCTATAGGACTCGCGGGAGCGGGTGAGACCCAGTACTTC
>14|NA|TRBV5-1|many|TRBJ1-6
CASSFELPLSPLHF
TGCGCCAGCAGCTTCGAGCTCCCTTTATCACCCCTCCACTTT
>12|NA|TRBV6-1|few|TRBJ2-5
CASSTRQETQYF
TGTGCCAGCAGCACACGACAAGAGACCCAGTACTTC
>12|NA|TRBV7-2|NA|TRBJ2-7
CASRQSMYEEYF
TGTGCCAGCAGACAGTCTATGTATGAGGAGTACTTC
>16|NA|TRBV28|few|TRBJ1-5
CASTWNGGGLNQPQHF
TGTGCCAGCACCTGGAATGGGGGGGGCCTCAATCAGCCCCAGCATTTT
>13|TRBD1|TRBV20-1|few|TRBJ2-7
CSAAGTGVYEQYF
TGCAGTGCGGCCGGGACAGGGGTCTACGAGCAGTACTTC
>13|NA|TRBV10-3|many|TRBJ1-6
CAISGRSGSPLHF
TGTGCCATCAGTGGAAGGTCGGGTTCACCCCTCCACTTT
>15|NA|TRBV9|NA|TRBJ2-3
CASSVGGQSTDTQYF
TGTGCCAGCAGCGTAGGCGGACAGTCCACAGATACGCAGTATTTT
>17|NA|TRBV12-3/TRBV12-4|many|TRBJ1-1
CASSLTSSGLGSTEAFF
TGTGCCAGCAGTTTAACATCATCAGGGTTGGGAAGCACTGAAGCTTTCTTT
>15|NA|TRBV4-1|NA|TRBJ1-6
CASSQRLQANSPLHF
TGCGCCAGCAGCCAAAGGCTACAGGCAAATTCACCCCTCCACTTT
>17|TRBD1|TRBV6-5|NA|TRBJ1-5
CASSYFETGVFGQPQHF
TGTGCCAGCAGTTATTTCGAGACAGGGGTTTTCGGGCAGCCCCAGCATTTT
>14|NA|TRBV7-2|NA|TRBJ2-1
CASSPWTDYNEQFF
TGTGCCAGCAGCCCTTGGACAGACTACAATGAGCAGTTCTTC
>15|NA|TRBV27|few|TRBJ1-1
CASMLSGSLNTEAFF
TGTGCCAGCATGCTCAGCGGCAGTCTGAACACTGAAGCTTTCTTT
>17|TRBD2|TRBV7-2|many|TRBJ2-5
CASSLDRTSGRGGTQYF
TGTGCCAGCAGCTTAGATAGGACTAGCGGGAGGGGGGGGACCCAGTACTTC
>14|NA|TRBV28|many|TRBJ1-2
CASSNTQTNYGYTF
TGTGCCAGCAGCAATACCCAAACTAACTATGGCTACACCTTC